Following are 18 T cell receptor beta chains from one sample sequenced in a study of blood T cells in healthy people across ages. A second PCR of 7 to 11 cycles used a sample-barcoded 5' primer and a J-beta primer mix. MiXCR was run by TCRdb on the 5' RACE reads, yielding one entry per CDR3 protein. This repertoire shows about 670,000 distinct CDR3 sequences, over 40% found once; its top ten account for about 14%. Sequenced: blood. The origin of the receptors is an elderly woman in good health.

This clonotype occurred once. The chain links TRBV29-1 to TRBJ1-1; maybe TRBD1 (6 bases). The CDR3 spans 13 residues. Looked up from germline, CDR1 is SQVTM and CDR2 is ANQGSEA. Deletions cut 4 bases from V and 1 base from J, with 10 bases between. CDR3 DNA: TGCAGCGTTGCGGGACAACGGAACACTGAAGCTTTCTTT. Translating it yields CSVAGQRNTEAFF.

The rearrangement joins TRBV7-2 to TRBJ1-2, with D possibly being TRBD1 (5 bases). V lost 3 bases and J lost 4, with 15 bases in between. The CDR3 contains 15 residues. The V gene's germline CDR1 is SGHTA and CDR2 FQGNSA. CDR3 loop: CASSFRQTAPYGYTF. The CDR3 DNA sequence: TGTGCCAGCAGCTTCCGACAGACCGCTCCCTATGGCTACACCTTC.

This clonotype was seen ten or more times. The chain carries TRBV5-1 and TRBJ2-1, with 15 bases that match TRBD2. The trim removed 4 bases at V and 9 bases at J, leaving 5 bases unmatched. The V gene's germline CDR1 is SGHRS and CDR2 YFSETQ. This CDR3 comprises 15 residues. The CDR3 protein is CASSPGLAGGVEQFF. CDR3 coding DNA: TGCGCCAGCAGCCCGGGACTAGCGGGAGGAGTTGAGCAGTTCTTC.

This sequence joins TRBV24-1 and TRBJ1-5; 7 nucleotides line up with TRBD1. Unmatched junction bases numbered 3, after V lost 3 bases and J lost 5 bases. This CDR3 spans 14 amino acids. The germline CDR1 and CDR2 sequences are KGHDR and SFDVKD. CDR3 sequence reads: CATSDDRVHQPQHF. Written as DNA, the CDR3 is TGTGCCACCAGTGATGACAGGGTCCATCAGCCCCAGCATTTT.

V gene TRBV5-1 combines with J gene TRBJ2-5; 8 nucleotides line up with TRBD2. The assigned J gene may be wrong: the sequence end matches TRBJ2-7 better. The CDR3 covers 14 residues. Germline CDR1 and CDR2: SGHRS and YFSETQ. The chain's CDR3 is CASSLRGLEDEQYF. In DNA, the CDR3 is TGCGCCAGCAGCTTGAGGGGACTAGAGGACGAGCAGTACTTC.

The genes are TRBV5-6 and TRBJ2-5, with D unclear. The V gene lost 6 bases and the J gene lost 10 bases, with 16 bases spanning the gap. The CDR3 consists of 12 residues. Germline loops: CDR1 SGHDT, CDR2 YYEEEE. CDR3 sequence reads: CASTSGGRDQYF. CDR3 coding DNA: TGTGCCAGCACGTCCGGCGGAAGAGACCAGTACTTC.

V usage is TRBV21-1 and J usage is TRBJ2-5; the table gives TRBD2 as D, unverified against the DNA. TRBV21-1 is designated a pseudogene. This CDR3 region has 15 residues. The CDR3 DNA reads TGTGCCAGCACCCGCACTAGCGGGACGCGAGAGACCCAGTACTTC. This gives the protein CASTRTSGTRETQYF.

This chain connects TRBV9 to TRBJ2-2, with TRBD2 matching 9 bases. V dropped 3 bases and J dropped 2; count of bases not matched to a gene: 5. The CDR3 contains 16 residues. Germline V gene data show CDR1 as SGDLS and CDR2 as YYNGEE. The CDR3 spells CASSALAGHNTGELFF. In nucleotides, the CDR3 is TGTGCCAGCAGCGCCCTAGCGGGACACAACACCGGGGAGCTGTTTTTT. Complete variable domain (other parts from reference TRBV9 and TRBJ2-2): DSGVTQTPKHLITATGQRVTLRCSPRSGDLSVYWYQQSLDQGLQFLIQYYNGEERAKGNILERFSAQQFPDLHSELNLSSLELGDSALYFCASSALAGHNTGELFFGEGSRLTVL.

This clonotype was seen only a few times. A much larger clone lies one base from this, so it may be a read error. The chain is built from TRBV15 and TRBJ1-5; D unresolved. Germline CDR1 and CDR2: LNHNV and YYDKDF (reference sequence). This CDR3 is built from 17 residues. The germline V and J ends were trimmed by 5 bases and 0 bases, with 17 bases remaining between them. For the CDR3, the DNA is TGTGCCACCAGCGTCCTCCCCGCGGGCCTTAGCAATCAGCCCCAGCATTTT. Protein: CATSVLPAGLSNQPQHF.

This clonotype was observed a handful of times. The chain combines TRBV4-1 with TRBJ2-1; weak D call: TRBD1 (5 bases). Germline-derived CDR1 and CDR2 are MGHRA and YSYEKL. The CDR3 has 18 amino acids. V shed 0 bases and J shed 6 bases, with 21 bases lying between them. The CDR3 spells CASSQDRGQRMDGNEQFF. In nucleotides, the CDR3 is TGCGCCAGCAGCCAAGATAGAGGACAACGGATGGATGGCAATGAGCAGTTCTTC.

The chain combines TRBV5-5 with TRBJ1-1, with TRBD1 as a possible D gene (6 bases). CDR1 and CDR2 from the germline V gene are SGHKS and YYEKEE (reference sequence). The germline V and J ends were trimmed by 6 bases and 0 bases, with 9 bases remaining between them. The CDR3 totals 13 residues. The DNA for the CDR3 is TGTGCCAGCACAGGGGCCATGAACACTGAAGCTTTCTTT. Protein: CASTGAMNTEAFF.

Ten or more counts support this clonotype. The chain uses TRBV29-1 and TRBJ2-3, with D tentatively TRBD2 (5 bases). This CDR3 spans 12 amino acids. The germline CDR1 and CDR2 sequences are SQVTM and ANQGSEA. V lost 4 bases to trimming and J lost 4 bases, with 9 bases between them. The CDR3 DNA reads TGCAGCGTTGGTGGACTGTCAGATACGCAGTATTTT. This sequence encodes CSVGGLSDTQYF.

About this clonotype itself: This may arise from a read error, as a much more abundant clone is one base away. The V and J genes are TRBV6-2 or TRBV6-3 and TRBJ2-1; weak D call: TRBD1 (7 bases). V was pared by 5 bases and J by 10 bases, with 12 bases between. The CDR3 has 12 residues. Germline loops: CDR1 MNHEY, CDR2 SVGEGT. The DNA of the CDR3 is TGTGCCAGCAGTCGCAGGGGGGACGAGCAGTTCTTC. Translating gives CASSRRGDEQFF.

This clonotype was seen ten or more times. The rearrangement uses TRBV20-1 and TRBJ1-2; D may be TRBD1 (5 bases). There are 15 residues in the CDR3. V lost 2 bases and J 4 bases, leaving 17 bases between the germline ends. Germline V lookup: CDR1 DFQATT, CDR2 SNEGSKA (reference sequence). The CDR3 DNA follows: TGCAGTGCTAGAACGGTCAGGGAGGGAGGCTATGGCTACACCTTC. Translation: CSARTVREGGYGYTF.

DNA of the CDR3: TGTGCCAGCAGCCCGAGAATGCACACTGAAGCTTTCTTT. Translation gives CASSPRMHTEAFF. The J gene is TRBJ1-1, the V gene TRBV7-2; no clear D. CDR1 is SGHTA and CDR2 is FQGNSA in the germline V gene. The CDR3 covers 13 residues. V gave up 5 bases and J gave up 3 bases, with 10 bases separating them. Complete variable domain (other parts from reference TRBV7-2 and TRBJ1-1): GAGVSQSPSNKVTEKGKDVELRCDPISGHTALYWYRQSLGQGLEFLIYFQGNSAPDKSGLPSDRFSAERTGGSVSTLTIQRTQQEDSAVYLCASSPRMHTEAFFGQGTRLTVV.

The chain has TRBV20-1 and TRBJ2-5; possibly TRBD2 for D (6 bases). The J call is uncertain, as TRBJ2-7 better fits the DNA end. The length of the CDR3 is 11 residues. Germline-derived CDR1 and CDR2 are DFQATT and SNEGSKA (reference sequence). The CDR3 here is CSASVEGEQYF. CDR3 nucleotides: TGCAGTGCTAGCGTGGAGGGCGAGCAGTACTTC.

A few counts support this clonotype. A much larger clone differs by one base, so this may be a read error. The chain is built from TRBV27 and TRBJ2-1; perhaps D is TRBD1 or TRBD2 (5 bases each). Germline lookup yields CDR1 MNHEY and CDR2 SMNVEV (reference sequence). The CDR3 is made up of 14 amino acids. The V end lost 3 bases, the J end lost 3 bases, and 9 bases lay between the germline ends. CDR3 protein: CASSLRGVYNEQFF. CDR3 in DNA: TGTGCCAGCAGTTTGAGGGGAGTCTACAATGAGCAGTTCTTC.

This clonotype was picked up one time. This chain connects TRBV5-1 to TRBJ1-2; no clear D. V lost 0 bases to trimming and J lost 3 bases, with 12 bases between them. Germline V gene lookup returns CDR1 SGHRS and CDR2 YFSETQ. The CDR3 loop spans 15 amino acids. The CDR3 sequence: CASSLGGVADYGYTF. The CDR3 DNA sequence: TGCGCCAGCAGCTTGGGCGGGGTCGCTGACTATGGCTACACCTTC.